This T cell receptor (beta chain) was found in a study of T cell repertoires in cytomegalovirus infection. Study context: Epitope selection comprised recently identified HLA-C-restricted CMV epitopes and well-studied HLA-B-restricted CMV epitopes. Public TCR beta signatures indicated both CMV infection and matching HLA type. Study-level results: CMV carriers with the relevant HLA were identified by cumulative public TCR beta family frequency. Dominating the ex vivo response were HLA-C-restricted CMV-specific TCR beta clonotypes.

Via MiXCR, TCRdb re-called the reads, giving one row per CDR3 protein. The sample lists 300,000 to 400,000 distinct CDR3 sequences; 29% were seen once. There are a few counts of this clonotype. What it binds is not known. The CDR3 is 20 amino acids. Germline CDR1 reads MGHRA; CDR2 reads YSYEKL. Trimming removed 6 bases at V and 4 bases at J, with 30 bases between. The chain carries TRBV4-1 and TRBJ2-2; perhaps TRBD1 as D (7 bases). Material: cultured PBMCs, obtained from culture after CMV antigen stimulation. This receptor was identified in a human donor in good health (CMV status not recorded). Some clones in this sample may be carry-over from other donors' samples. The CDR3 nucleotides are TGCGCCAGCAGTCGTAGAATGAAAAACAGGGGCCCCGGGGGCACCGGGGAGCTGTTTTTT. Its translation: CASSRRMKNRGPGGTGELFF.